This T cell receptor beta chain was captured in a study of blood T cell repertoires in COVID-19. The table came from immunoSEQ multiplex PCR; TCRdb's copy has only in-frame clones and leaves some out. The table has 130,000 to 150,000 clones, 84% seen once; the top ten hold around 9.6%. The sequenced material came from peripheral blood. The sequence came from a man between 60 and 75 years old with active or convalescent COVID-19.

CDR3 sequence (DNA): TGCGCCAGCAGTCGCGGTCCTAGCGGGAAGTGGGGTGAGCAGTTCTTC. This gives the protein CASSRGPSGKWGEQFF. The chain couples TRBV5-1 to TRBJ2-1; 9 positions agree with TRBD2. The germline gives CDR1 SGHRS, CDR2 YFSETQ. Trimming took 5 bases from V and 9 from J; bases not matched to a gene: 15. The CDR3 is 16 residues long.